This T cell receptor (beta chain) came from a study of blood T cell repertoires in COVID-19 (dated by TCRdb to about 2020). Concerning the study at large: Samples covering the acute and convalescent phases of COVID-19 were provided by collaborators in the United States, Italy and Spain. The prospective study material was composed of cDNA or gDNA derived from T cells, B-cell-depleted T cells, or PBMCs. Deeply sampled blood TCRbeta repertoires from subjects exposed to, actively infected with, or recovered from COVID-19 were included in the dataset. The repertoires were made available in a free public database intended to serve as a resource for research on the immune response to SARS-CoV-2. The samples were drawn from the first 160 participants of the ongoing ImmuneRACE study and from some 1,300 subjects provided by 6 global collaborators. Nearly every sample came with metadata listing a de-identified subject ID, COVID-19 status, age in years and sex. Where HLA class I and class II types were available, the types were taken from metadata supplied by the sample provider, not from assay-based typing.

The immunoSEQ Assay, a bias-controlled multiplex PCR, was used to amplify TCRbeta CDR3 regions from genomic DNA. Regarding the original processing steps: Nucleated cell counts per sample were estimated from amplification of reference gene primers within the assay. To quantify the absolute abundance of each unique TCRbeta CDR3 rearrangement, sequence reads were collapsed and filtered. For each sample, productive Simpson clonality was calculated by taking the square root of Simpson's diversity index across productive rearrangements. This immuneACCESS table, as held by TCRdb, lists in-frame sequences with V and J called but not all clones. Of the missing ones, under half trace to an unresolved V gene in checked studies; the others have no known cause. That table is the source of V, J and clone size, and D and trimming were worked out from the DNA. A total of about 42,000 clones appear in this sample, about 85% of them only once. Of the sample, less than 15% is held by the ten largest clones.

Turning to this clone: The antigen it binds to is not known. No quality values exist for individual bases; no much larger clone is one base distant.

Each collaborating institution followed its own protocols to collect whole blood in K2EDTA tubes. For TCRbeta analysis, collaborator samples were shipped as frozen whole blood, as isolated PBMCs, or as DNA extracted from either sample type. V trim: 6 bases; J trim: 5 bases; unmatched bases: 6. Taken from the germline V gene, the CDR1 and CDR2 loops are WSHSY and SAAADI. The CDR3 runs 13 residues from the cysteine to the phenylalanine. Solely the CDR3 DNA is kept, with 39 bases framed from the first base. The research as a whole found: The quantity of clinical and demographic metadata differed by source and by participant and was supplied without curation.

The source is an older woman in a cohort sampled during active COVID-19. Sequences were obtained from peripheral blood. Here the chain combines TRBV10-2 and TRBJ1-1, with TRBD1 identical over 7 junction bases. This receptor carries the CDR3 CASSRQGRTEAFF. Here is the DNA: TGCGCCAGCAGCAGACAGGGCCGGACTGAAGCTTTCTTT.